The 30 T cell receptor beta chains listed next were all sequenced from one sample in a study of Graves' ophthalmopathy and Graves' hyperthyroidism. RNA transcripts provided the template for amplifying TCR beta CDR3 regions. HTBI-primed RT-PCR formed the first round, and a multiplex PCR formed the second. TCRdb re-analysed the multiplex PCR reads in MiXCR, keeping a single row per CDR3 protein. Of 150,000 or so distinct CDR3 sequences in the sample, around two fifths are singletons; the top ten hold over 7%. Material for sequencing was peripheral blood. These receptors all come from a man aged 25-45 years with Graves' ophthalmopathy.

This clonotype was found many times. CDR3 DNA: TGTGCCAGCAGTTTTCAGAGCCTAGCGGGAGGAGAGACCCAGTACTTC. Translation gives CASSFQSLAGGETQYF. The chain combines TRBV12-3 or TRBV12-4 with TRBJ2-5; 11 nucleotides line up with TRBD2. V shed 3 bases, J shed 4 bases, and the junction held 7 bases outside the gene matches. This CDR3 comprises 16 residues.

In its sample, this clonotype was seen many times. The chain has TRBV20-1 and TRBJ1-1; the D gene is possibly TRBD1 (5 bases). The V end was cut by 6 bases, the J end by 6 bases, with 26 bases between. The CDR3 is made up of 16 amino acids. The V gene's germline CDR1 is DFQATT and CDR2 SNEGSKA (reference sequence). The CDR3 bases are TGCAGTGCAAAGGGATGGGGCGTTGGGGGGGAGGCTGAAGCTTTCTTT. Translating it yields CSAKGWGVGGEAEAFF.

This clonotype occurred many times. V and J are TRBV7-2 and TRBJ2-7; D perhaps matches TRBD1 (5 bases). Between the trimmed V and J ends, which lost 5 bases and 3 bases, there was a span of 17 bases. CDR1 and CDR2 (germline): SGHTA, FQGNSA. There are 15 residues in the CDR3. The CDR3 spells CASSPPGRDRYEQYF. CDR3 in DNA: TGTGCCAGCAGCCCCCCTGGCAGGGATCGCTACGAGCAGTACTTC.

Many counts were recorded for this clonotype. The gene calls are TRBV12-3 or TRBV12-4 and TRBJ1-1; D is uncertain. The CDR3 is made up of 13 amino acids. V was trimmed by 3 bases and J by 5 bases, leaving 10 bases between them. CDR3 nucleotide sequence: TGTGCCAGCAGTTTCGCGAGGGAGACTGAAGCTTTCTTT. This translates into CASSFARETEAFF.

V and J are TRBV6-2 or TRBV6-3 and TRBJ2-5, with 8 bases lining up with TRBD1. J lost 4 bases, V lost 6 bases, and 16 bases had no gene match. The germline CDR1 and CDR2 sequences are MNHEY and SVGEGT. The CDR3 covers 17 residues. The CDR3 nucleotides are TGTGCCAGCAGCTTAGTCGGTAGTGCAGGGGGCGGAGAGACCCAGTACTTC. Translating it yields CASSLVGSAGGGETQYF.

This clonotype was observed once. V gene TRBV7-2 combines with J gene TRBJ1-5; D remains unclear. Germline CDR1 SGHTA, CDR2 FQGNSA. Trimming pared 1 base from V and 6 bases from J, leaving 13 bases between. There are 15 residues in the CDR3. DNA for the CDR3: TGTGCCAGCAGCTTAGTGTGGGGTTTAGGTCAGCCCCAGCATTTT. This sequence encodes CASSLVWGLGQPQHF.

Ten or more counts support this clonotype. V usage is TRBV3-1 and J usage is TRBJ2-7; 12 bases fit TRBD1. The germline V gene has CDR1 LGHDT and CDR2 YNNKEL (reference sequence). Unmatched junction bases numbered 10, after V lost 4 bases and J lost 6 bases. CDR3 length: 16 amino acids. This CDR3 reads CASSLLAGQGAVEQYF. DNA of the CDR3: TGTGCCAGCAGCCTCCTCGCGGGACAGGGGGCTGTCGAGCAGTACTTC.

In this sample, this clonotype turned up many times. This chain joins TRBV6-1 and TRBJ2-5, with D tentatively TRBD1 or TRBD2 (5 bases each). The germline CDR1 and CDR2 sequences are MNHNS and SASEGT. V lost 9 bases to trimming and J lost 5 bases, with 13 bases between them. The CDR3 is made up of 12 amino acids. The CDR3 coding sequence is TGTGCCAGAGGGACCCCCAGGGAGACCCAGTACTTC. Residues: CARGTPRETQYF.

This clonotype was recorded at least ten times. This sequence joins TRBV19 and TRBJ1-2; D not resolved. The CDR3 loop spans 13 amino acids. V lost 7 bases, J lost 0 bases, and 9 bases lay in between. Germline CDR1 LNHDA, CDR2 SQIVND (reference sequence). The CDR3 nucleotides read TGTGCCAGTACTACTCACCCTAACTATGGCTACACCTTC. Protein product: CASTTHPNYGYTF.

The chain couples TRBV15 to TRBJ1-5; the D is unclear. Trimming removed 3 bases at V and 9 bases at J, with 9 bases between. Germline CDR1 LNHNV, CDR2 YYDKDF (reference sequence). The CDR3 has 12 amino acids. CDR3 loop: CATSSRQGPQHF. CDR3 sequence (DNA): TGTGCCACCAGCAGCCGTCAAGGGCCCCAGCATTTT.

The J gene is TRBJ2-7, the V gene TRBV20-1, with D uncertain. CDR3 length equals 10 residues. V lost 5 bases and J lost 7, with 9 bases in between. The germline gives CDR1 DFQATT, CDR2 SNEGSKA (reference sequence). The CDR3 DNA follows: TGCAGTGCTGGCCCTCGGGAGCAGTACTTC. Amino acid sequence: CSAGPREQYF.

This clonotype showed up many times. The rearrangement joins TRBV7-3 to TRBJ1-2, with D possibly TRBD1 on 5 matching bases. The V end lost 2 bases, the J end lost 5 bases, and 15 bases lay between the germline ends. The CDR3 extends over 15 amino acids. Germline CDR1 is SGHTA and CDR2 is FQGTGA. CDR3 nucleotide sequence: TGTGCCAGCAGCTTAGACAGTTCTTCCTCATATGGCTACACCTTC. Its translation is CASSLDSSSSYGYTF.

This chain links TRBV7-8 with TRBJ2-7; 7 bases line up with TRBD1. Germline V gene sequence: CDR1 SGHVS, CDR2 FQNEAQ. V trimming: 5 bases; J trimming: 7 bases; junction bases outside the gene matches: 8. This CDR3 has 13 amino acids. CDR3 loop: CASSTRQGEEQYF. The CDR3 DNA reads as TGTGCCAGCAGCACCCGACAGGGAGAAGAGCAGTACTTC.

The genes are TRBV6-5 and TRBJ1-5; D not certain. V lost 0 bases, J lost 0 bases, and 6 bases lay in between. From germline, CDR1 is MNHEY and CDR2 SVGAGI. The CDR3 spans 15 residues. For the CDR3, the DNA is TGTGCCAGCAGTTACTCCAGGAATAGCAATCAGCCCCAGCATTTT. This encodes CASSYSRNSNQPQHF.

This clonotype was seen at least ten times. DNA for the CDR3: TGCAGCGTTGAAGATCCGGGGTTAGCTAACTATGGCTACACCTTC. This translates into CSVEDPGLANYGYTF. The chain links TRBV29-1 to TRBJ1-2; D uncertain. The CDR3 totals 15 residues. V was pared by 0 bases and J by 0 bases, with 11 bases between. Per germline, CDR1 SQVTM and CDR2 ANQGSEA.

V is TRBV12-3 or TRBV12-4 and J is TRBJ2-5; 7 bases are a match to TRBD2. The CDR3 sequence is 14 residues long. V lost 8 bases and J lost 5; bases outside the gene matches: 11. In DNA, the CDR3 is TGTGCCAGCGCGCTAGGGGAGGGAGGGGAGACCCAGTACTTC. Its protein product is CASALGEGGETQYF.

This clonotype was found many times. V and J are TRBV6-5 and TRBJ1-1; a weak D match, TRBD1 (6 bases). The CDR3 has 13 residues. Looked up from germline, CDR1 is MNHEY and CDR2 is SVGAGI. The V end lost 9 bases, the J end lost 5 bases, and 16 bases lay between the germline ends. The CDR3 loop reads CASFSQGRTEAFF. CDR3 nucleotide sequence: TGTGCCAGTTTTTCTCAGGGGAGGACTGAAGCTTTCTTT.

CDR3 sequence: CATSPGSSYNSPLHF. Written as DNA, the CDR3 is TGTGCCACCAGCCCGGGGAGCTCCTATAATTCACCCCTCCACTTT. This rearrangement joins TRBV15 to TRBJ1-6; D is unresolved. There are 15 residues in the CDR3. Germline-derived CDR1 and CDR2 are LNHNV and YYDKDF (reference sequence). The V gene lost 5 bases and the J gene lost 0 bases, with 8 bases spanning the gap.

This clonotype has ten or more counts. The genes are TRBV5-1 and TRBJ1-2; 7 bases fit TRBD1. V shed 0 bases and J 6 bases; nucleotides not matched to a gene: 8. This CDR3 is built from 15 residues. CDR1 is SGHRS, CDR2 YFSETQ, per germline. The CDR3 nucleotides read TGCGCCAGCAGCTTGGGGCAGGGGGATAGAAATGGCTACACCTTC. Translating gives CASSLGQGDRNGYTF.

V gene TRBV20-1 combines with J gene TRBJ1-2; D gene unclear. V shed 0 bases and J shed 2 bases, with 7 bases lying between them. Germline V gene sequence: CDR1 DFQATT, CDR2 SNEGSKA (reference sequence). The length of the CDR3 is 13 residues. CDR3 nucleotides: TGCAGTGCTAGAGATCAGCTGAACTATGGCTACACCTTC. As protein: CSARDQLNYGYTF.

At least ten counts were recorded for this clonotype. V usage is TRBV9 and J usage is TRBJ1-1; TRBD1 agrees at 7 bases. Germline values: CDR1 SGDLS, CDR2 YYNGEE. This CDR3 spans 15 amino acids. The V and J ends lost 3 bases and 0 bases, in that order; junction bases with no gene match: 5. CDR3 bases: TGTGCCAGCAGCGCGGGGACAGCCTTGAACACTGAAGCTTTCTTT. The encoded protein is CASSAGTALNTEAFF.

This clonotype was observed many times. V is TRBV6-1 and J is TRBJ2-7, with 12 bases aligning to TRBD1. Germline V gene sequence: CDR1 MNHNS, CDR2 SASEGT. This CDR3 has 17 amino acids. Trimming at V came to 4 bases and at J to 2 bases, leaving 9 bases not matched to a gene. CDR3 sequence (DNA): TGTGCCAGCAGTGGCGGGACAGGGGGCGACTTCGCCTACGAGCAGTACTTC. This translates into CASSGGTGGDFAYEQYF.

This clonotype was seen at least ten times. J is TRBJ2-7 and V is TRBV11-3; 8 nucleotides line up with TRBD1. The CDR3 spans 15 residues. V shed 3 bases, J shed 5 bases, and the junction held 9 bases outside the gene matches. Germline V gene sequence: CDR1 SGHNT, CDR2 YENEEA. CDR3 residues: CASSFLRRTGNEQYF. CDR3 sequence (DNA): TGTGCCAGCAGCTTCCTAAGGCGGACAGGGAACGAGCAGTACTTC.

This chain connects TRBV12-3 or TRBV12-4 to TRBJ2-7, with D hard to call. CDR3 length: 12 residues. V lost 6 bases and J 6 bases, leaving 12 bases between the germline ends. The CDR3 coding sequence is TGTGCCAGCAGCGCCGACCGAAGCGAGCAGTACTTC. Encoded protein: CASSADRSEQYF.

The table lists this clonotype with many counts. The chain couples TRBV6-5 to TRBJ2-7, with D uncertain. The V end lost 0 bases, the J end lost 6 bases, and 3 bases lay between the germline ends. CDR3 size: 11 residues. In germline, CDR1 is MNHEY, CDR2 SVGAGI. Written as DNA, the CDR3 is TGTGCCAGCAGTTACTCGGGCGAGCAGTACTTC. Its translation is CASSYSGEQYF.

This clonotype appeared many times. The chain has TRBV6-4 and TRBJ2-6; 9 bases are shared with TRBD1. This CDR3 has 17 residues. CDR1 is MRHNA and CDR2 is SNTAGT in the germline V gene. V trimming: 7 bases; J trimming: 1 base; junction bases outside the gene matches: 8. CDR3 in amino acids: CASTKRTGDSGANVLTF. The CDR3 DNA follows: TGTGCCAGCACTAAACGGACAGGGGATTCTGGGGCCAACGTCCTGACTTTC.

The V call is TRBV12-3 or TRBV12-4, the J call TRBJ2-7; the D call may be TRBD1 or TRBD2 (5 bases each). V lost 5 bases and J lost 3, with 11 bases in between. The CDR3 spans 13 residues. The CDR3 loop reads CASSNRDGYEQYF. The CDR3, as DNA: TGTGCCAGCAGTAACCGGGACGGCTACGAGCAGTACTTC.

At least ten counts were recorded for this clonotype. The chain is built from TRBV28 and TRBJ1-2; D possibly corresponds to TRBD1 (5 bases). CDR1 and CDR2 (germline): MDHEN, SYDVKM. The CDR3 extends over 14 amino acids. Trimming took off 8 bases at V and 5 bases at J, with 18 bases between the two ends. For the CDR3, the DNA is TGTGCCAGCCATATGGGGGTGAGAAAATATGGCTACACCTTC. It translates to CASHMGVRKYGYTF.

This clonotype has only a few counts. V usage is TRBV3-1 and J usage is TRBJ1-2; D is ambiguous. V lost 3 bases and J 2 bases, leaving 10 bases between the germline ends. Germline values: CDR1 LGHDT, CDR2 YNNKEL (reference sequence). The CDR3 is 14 amino acids. The CDR3, as DNA: TGTGCCAGCAGCCAGGGAGTAGTAAACTATGGCTACACCTTC. It codes for CASSQGVVNYGYTF.

The J gene is TRBJ2-7, the V gene TRBV5-1, with D possibly being TRBD1 or TRBD2 (5 bases each). The CDR3 extends over 13 amino acids. CDR1 is SGHRS, CDR2 YFSETQ, per germline. V was clipped by 4 bases and J by 6 bases, with 14 bases between them. The CDR3 DNA sequence: TGCGCCAGCAGCCTTTGGGACCCCGGCGAGCAGTACTTC. The encoded protein is CASSLWDPGEQYF.